The present TCR beta chain was sequenced within a study of OX40 agonist ivuxolimab in advanced cancers. Germline loops: CDR1 MNHNS, CDR2 SASEGT. The CDR3 runs to 15 residues. V was trimmed by 1 base and J by 2 bases, leaving 9 bases between them. Sequencing was performed with immunoSEQ multiplex PCR; in TCRdb, only in-frame clones are kept and a portion is missing. Here the sample spans under 80,000 clones, around nine tenths being singletons. With autoimmune disease history or systemic immunosuppression, patients were excluded. General study findings and limits: Part of the nonresponder group also had normalized T-cell clonal expansion that was low. Antigen specificity was not determined for the expanded peripheral T cells. The study observed clonal expansion of CD4+ and CD8+ blood T cells by week 6 at 0.1 to 3.0 mg/kg.

A word on this clone: Its antigen is undetermined.

The receptor was derived from an adult with an advanced solid tumor such as melanoma, head and neck, liver or kidney cancer. Sequenced material: CD4+ or CD8+ T cells sorted from blood, taken in a trial of the OX40 agonist ivuxolimab. The chain links TRBV6-1 to TRBJ2-1; D is undetermined. The CDR3 sequence is CASSEVVGPYNEQFF. As DNA, the CDR3 is TGTGCCAGCAGTGAAGTGGTAGGGCCCTACAATGAGCAGTTCTTC.